This is a list of T cell receptor beta chains from one sample in a study of T-cell memory formation after mild COVID-19. TCRdb re-called the 5' RACE reads with MiXCR, one entry per CDR3 protein. This table holds 540,000 or so distinct CDR3 sequences, around 21% found once. Sample: PBMCs or a T cell subset sorted from them (not recorded which). The receptor set was obtained from an adult woman who had mild COVID-19 (a few samples of this study predate the infection). Cell type and time point are not known. Both conserved end residues are part of each CDR3. A D gene is named only where the DNA matches it firmly. Size tells how often a clone was seen (once, few, many) or the class of an expanded clone, and some rows leave it out.

V	size	J	D	DNA	CDR3
TRBV29-1	few	TRBJ2-3	NA	TGCAGCGTTGAAGGGAACGGGGCCACAGATACGCAGTATTTT	CSVEGNGATDTQYF
TRBV6-2/TRBV6-3	NA	TRBJ2-7	TRBD2	TGTGCCAGCAGTTCCTGGACTAGCGTCTCCTACGAGCAGTACTTC	CASSSWTSVSYEQYF
TRBV6-5	few	TRBJ1-2	NA	TGTGCCAGCAGAGACAGCACCTATGGCTACACCTTC	CASRDSTYGYTF
TRBV5-1	NA	TRBJ2-1	NA	TGCGCCAGCAGCTTGCTCAGCGGACGTCCTGACAATGAGCAGTTCTTC	CASSLLSGRPDNEQFF
TRBV7-2	NA	TRBJ2-3	NA	TGTGCCAGCAGCTTAGGAGATTCGTGGAGCACAGATACGCAGTATTTT	CASSLGDSWSTDTQYF
TRBV7-9	NA	TRBJ1-1	NA	TGTGCCAGCAGCTTAGTCTGGGAAAGGAAAAATGAAGCTTTCTTT	CASSLVWERKNEAFF
TRBV29-1	few	TRBJ1-1	TRBD1	TGCAGCGTGACAGGGGGCCGGACGTTGCCGAACACTGAAGCTTTCTTT	CSVTGGRTLPNTEAFF
TRBV4-1	NA	TRBJ2-3	TRBD2	TGCGCCAGCAGCCAACATCTAGCGGAGTCGGGAGATACGCAGTATTTT	CASSQHLAESGDTQYF
TRBV30	many	TRBJ2-3	NA	TGTGCCTGGAGTGTAACGGCAGATACGCAGTATTTT	CAWSVTADTQYF
TRBV6-5	NA	TRBJ2-3	NA	TGTGCCAGCTCCTCCTCCGGGGGCCACCCTTATTTT	CASSSSGGHPYF
TRBV7-2	NA	TRBJ2-1	NA	TGTGCCAGCAGCCCCTGGGGCGAGCAGTTCTTC	CASSPWGEQFF
TRBV7-2	few	TRBJ2-3	TRBD2	TGTGCCAGCAGCTTAGAGGCTAGCGGGAGGACAATAGCGCAGTATTTT	CASSLEASGRTIAQYF
TRBV10-3	NA	TRBJ2-7	TRBD1	TGTGCCATCAGTGAGGAGGGATGGGGACAGGGGACCTACGAGCAGTACTTC	CAISEEGWGQGTYEQYF